This TCR beta chain was identified in a study of blood T cell repertoires in COVID-19. Trimming removed 2 bases from V and 5 bases from J, with 11 bases in between. The germline V gene has CDR1 SGHRS and CDR2 YFSETQ. The CDR3 totals 13 residues. The protocol was immunoSEQ multiplex PCR, while the TCRdb copy is restricted to in-frame clones and leaves out a portion. This table has roughly 53,000 clones, roughly nine tenths appearing once. The clonotype was recovered from a man in his 60s with acute or convalescent COVID-19. The chain uses TRBV5-1 and TRBJ2-7; possible D gene TRBD1, 5 bases. Source material: peripheral blood. In DNA, the CDR3 is TGCGCCAGCAGCTTTACAGGTATCGACGAGCAGTACTTC. Its protein product is CASSFTGIDEQYF.